This T cell receptor beta chain was identified during a study of blood T cell repertoires in COVID-19. The overall study: Material from acute and convalescent COVID-19 was sourced from the United States, Italy and Spain.

The cohort comprised adults aged roughly 18 to 100 years residing in some 24 US areas. Trimming removed 3 bases at V and 11 bases at J, with 20 bases between. CDR1 and CDR2 from the germline V gene are SGHNT and YYREEE (reference sequence). The CDR3 contains 14 residues. The table came from immunoSEQ multiplex PCR; TCRdb's copy has only in-frame clones and leaves some out. Here the sample spans around 270,000 clones, over 75% being singletons. V and J are TRBV5-4 and TRBJ1-1; D perhaps matches TRBD1 (5 bases). The TCR originated in a middle-aged woman who had been exposed to COVID-19. Source material: PBMCs or T cells enriched from blood (not recorded which). The CDR3 DNA sequence: TGTGCCAGCAGCTCGGGGGGGGTGAAGGGCGGCGCTTTCTTT. This codes for CASSSGGVKGGAFF.